Sequencing of this T cell receptor (beta chain) was carried out in a study of patients and donors after allogeneic stem cell transplantation. In germline, CDR1 is SGHTA, CDR2 FQGNSA. V was pared by 6 bases and J by 5 bases, with 8 bases of the junction left unmatched. The CDR3 length is 15 residues. MiXCR, run by TCRdb on the RT-PCR reads, gives a single entry per CDR3 protein. The sample consists of 30,000 to 40,000 distinct CDR3 sequences, 37% of them appearing once. The chain couples TRBV7-2 to TRBJ2-2; 8 bases fit TRBD1. Material for sequencing was blood, either unsorted or a sorted T cell fraction (not recorded which). This sequence was found in a human donor who was either an allogeneic HSCT recipient or a stem cell or donor lymphocyte infusion donor (not recorded which). It is not recorded whose cells these are; they may come from a transplant donor. The CDR3 loop is CASRRQGKGTGELFF. CDR3 sequence (DNA): TGTGCCAGCAGAAGACAGGGGAAAGGAACCGGGGAGCTGTTTTTT.